Detailed here is one TCR beta chain. CDR3 length equals 13 residues. Per the germline V gene, CDR1 is SGHVS and CDR2 is FQNEAQ. Deletions cut 4 bases from V and 4 bases from J, with 10 bases between. This sample stems from a study of human thymus T cells. Libraries were prepared by immunoSEQ multiplex PCR; TCRdb keeps only in-frame clonotypes and omits some of them. The data hold 46,000 or so clones, with roughly 94% observed a single time. Specimen: blood. The TCR was taken from a girl younger than two with a congenital heart defect but otherwise immunologically healthy. V gene TRBV7-8 combines with J gene TRBJ1-2; D ambiguous. This CDR3 reads CASSSRGRYGYTF. The CDR3 coding sequence is TGTGCCAGCAGCTCTAGAGGACGCTATGGCTACACCTTC.